This T cell receptor beta chain comes out of a study of T cells in Graves' hyperthyroidism and ophthalmopathy. RNA transcripts yielded amplified TCR beta CDR3 regions. During a first-round RT-PCR of the TCR CDR3, the HTBI primer set was used. MiXCR was run by TCRdb on the multiplex PCR reads, yielding one entry per CDR3 protein. The sample comprises around 500,000 distinct CDR3 sequences, under 25% of which are singletons, and less than 65% rests with the top ten. Points on this clonotype: Its matching antigen is unknown.

Overall study findings and caveats: In validation, the model predicted ophthalmopathy. These predictions came a median 6.5 months before onset. Within blood appeared most thyroid clonotypes that had expanded above 0.001.

The junction had 3 bases not matched to a gene; V was cut back by 4 bases and J by 6 bases. The CDR3 covers 13 residues. CDR1 is MNHNS and CDR2 is SASEGT in the germline V gene. Exclusion of patients followed from uncontrolled infection, other autoimmune disease, pregnancy or lactation. Source material for PBMCs was about 10 ml fresh peripheral blood. The material sequenced was blood. This chain uses TRBV6-1 with TRBJ2-1; TRBD2 matches 7 bases. The sequence was obtained from a woman aged 70-85 years with Graves' ophthalmopathy. The CDR3 DNA reads TGTGCCAGCAGTGGACTAGCTGGCAATGAGCAGTTCTTC. It yields the protein CASSGLAGNEQFF.